The 27 T cell receptor beta chains listed next were all sequenced from one sample in a study of long-term antiretroviral therapy in people with HIV. Survey-level immunoSEQ v3.0 assays were run. Generated by immunoSEQ multiplex PCR, the TCRdb table keeps only in-frame clones and is missing some. The table records about 35,000 clones, approximately 74% of them present only once. This specimen consisted of unsorted PBMCs, obtained 3 years after starting antiretroviral therapy. The source is a man aged 50 to 60 with HIV.

The CDR3 reads CASSSVGAGGSEQYF. The DNA of the CDR3 is TGTGCCAGCAGCTCGGTTGGCGCCGGGGGGTCCGAGCAGTACTTC. The chain has TRBV7-2 and TRBJ2-7, with 7 bases fitting TRBD2. This CDR3 is 15 amino acids long. Trimming took 4 bases from V and 6 from J; bases not matched to a gene: 12. Germline V gene data show CDR1 as SGHTA and CDR2 as FQGNSA.

J is TRBJ2-7 and V is TRBV5-1; D gene unclear. The CDR3 is 14 amino acids. Germline V gene data show CDR1 as SGHRS and CDR2 as YFSETQ. V was clipped by 1 base and J by 4 bases, with 12 bases between them. CDR3 region: CASSLKQVEYEQYF. Here the CDR3 DNA reads TGCGCCAGCAGCTTGAAGCAGGTAGAGTACGAGCAGTACTTC.

The CDR3 bases are TGTGCCAGCAGTTACAGGGTGGTGGAGACCCAGTACTTC. As protein: CASSYRVVETQYF. The chain recombines TRBV28 with TRBJ2-5; D is possibly TRBD1 (6 bases). Between the trimmed V and J ends, which lost 4 bases and 5 bases, there was a span of 11 bases. The CDR3 spans 13 residues. Germline assignment: CDR1 MDHEN and CDR2 SYDVKM.

The V and J genes are TRBV7-2 and TRBJ2-3; D remains unclear. V lost 2 bases and J lost 3, with 9 bases in between. The germline V gene has CDR1 SGHTA and CDR2 FQGNSA. This CDR3 is built from 14 residues. CDR3 residues: CASSLMGGTDTQYF. The CDR3 coding sequence is TGTGCCAGCAGCTTAATGGGCGGAACAGATACGCAGTATTTT.

CDR3 in DNA: TGTGCCTGGAGTGATCTAGCGGAGTTATCTTCTAGCACAGATACGCAGTATTTT. This codes for CAWSDLAELSSSTDTQYF. This rearrangement joins TRBV30 to TRBJ2-3; TRBD2 aligns across 7 bases. V lost 1 base, J lost 0 bases, and 13 bases stayed unmatched. The CDR3 runs 18 residues. CDR1 is GTSNPN, CDR2 SVGIG, per germline (reference sequence).

The chain carries TRBV5-6 and TRBJ2-3; perhaps TRBD1 as D (5 bases). Trimming took 4 bases from V and 2 from J, leaving 17 bases between them. The CDR3 has 16 residues. From germline, CDR1 is SGHDT and CDR2 YYEEEE. CDR3 protein: CASSVGHLRATDTQYF. CDR3 in DNA: TGTGCCAGCAGCGTTGGACACCTTCGGGCCACAGATACGCAGTATTTT. Variable domain in full (rest from reference TRBV5-6 and TRBJ2-3): DAGVTQSPTHLIKTRGQQVTLRCSPKSGHDTVSWYQQALGQGPQFIFQYYEEEERQRGNFPDRFSGHQFPNYSSELNVNALLLGDSALYLCASSVGHLRATDTQYFGPGTRLTVL.

The V call is TRBV12-5, the J call TRBJ2-1, with D uncertain. The ends were cut back, 1 base at V and 6 bases at J, with 10 bases in the middle. This CDR3 is built from 14 residues. The germline V gene encodes CDR1 LGHNT and CDR2 FRNRAP. The CDR3 coding sequence is TGTGCTAGTGGTTTGGGCCAAGGCAGCAATGAGCAGTTCTTC. This encodes CASGLGQGSNEQFF.

The V call is TRBV7-7, the J call TRBJ2-7, with 9 nucleotides matching TRBD1. The CDR3 extends over 13 amino acids. Per the germline V gene, CDR1 is SSHAT and CDR2 is FNYEAQ (reference sequence). The V gene end was trimmed by 5 bases and the J gene end by 5 bases; junction bases not matched to a gene: 4. The CDR3 sequence: CASSLRTGDEQYF. DNA of the CDR3: TGTGCCAGCAGCCTACGGACAGGGGACGAGCAGTACTTC.

This clone turned up a few times. This rearrangement joins TRBV29-1 to TRBJ1-1; tentatively, D is TRBD1 (6 bases). CDR3 length: 12 amino acids. V shed 6 bases and J shed 9 bases, with 17 bases lying between them. From germline, CDR1 is SQVTM and CDR2 ANQGSEA. The CDR3 protein is CSVQGGALQAFF. CDR3 bases: TGCAGCGTCCAAGGGGGGGCACTCCAAGCTTTCTTT.

This chain uses TRBV27 with TRBJ1-5; D not resolved. This CDR3 has 14 residues. CDR1 is MNHEY, CDR2 SMNVEV, per germline (reference sequence). Trimming stripped 4 bases from V and 0 bases from J, with 7 bases between. In DNA form, the CDR3 reads TGTGCCAGCAGTTCTCCAGCTAGCAATCAGCCCCAGCATTTT. It specifies CASSSPASNQPQHF.

The CDR3: CASSKRGPSLTDTQYF. The CDR3 coding sequence is TGTGCCAGTAGTAAAAGGGGTCCAAGCCTGACAGATACGCAGTATTTT. V gene TRBV19 combines with J gene TRBJ2-3, with D tentatively TRBD1 (5 bases). Germline CDR1 and CDR2: LNHDA and SQIVND (reference sequence). The CDR3 extends over 16 amino acids. V lost 4 bases and J lost 3, with 17 bases in between.

V gene TRBV29-1 combines with J gene TRBJ2-7, with 8 bases identical to TRBD1. Germline CDR1 SQVTM, CDR2 ANQGSEA. The ends lost 5 bases at V and 5 bases at J; junction bases unmatched: 11. This CDR3 comprises 14 residues. DNA for the CDR3: TGCAGCGTTCGGACAGGGACTCTTCCCCACGAGCAGTACTTC. It encodes CSVRTGTLPHEQYF.

V gene TRBV7-8 combines with J gene TRBJ2-1, with TRBD1 matching over 7 bases. Germline loops: CDR1 SGHVS, CDR2 FQNEAQ. V shed 4 bases, J shed 4 bases, and the junction held 4 bases outside the gene matches. The CDR3 extends over 14 amino acids. For the CDR3, the DNA is TGTGCCAGCAGCTCACCGGACAGGTACAATGAGCAGTTCTTC. Encoded protein: CASSSPDRYNEQFF. The entire variable domain, with the rest obtained from reference TRBV7-8 and TRBJ2-1, is as follows: GAGVSQSPRYKVAKRGQDVALRCDPISGHVSLFWYQQALGQGPEFLTYFQNEAQLDKSGLPSDRFFAERPEGSVSTLKIQRTQQEDSAVYLCASSSPDRYNEQFFGPGTRLTVL.

The chain combines TRBV6-5 with TRBJ1-1; 8 bases match TRBD1. CDR3 length equals 14 residues. Trimming removed 5 bases from V and 4 bases from J; junction bases left unmatched: 6. Germline V gene sequence: CDR1 MNHEY, CDR2 SVGAGI. CDR3 region: CASSTGTGATEAFF. CDR3 sequence (DNA): TGTGCCAGCAGTACCGGGACAGGAGCCACTGAAGCTTTCTTT.

This chain joins TRBV28 and TRBJ2-7, with 12 bases identical to TRBD2. Losses at the gene ends were 6 bases for V and 6 bases for J; bases not matched to a gene: 6. Germline lookup yields CDR1 MDHEN and CDR2 SYDVKM. This CDR3 has 14 amino acids. CDR3 sequence: CASRRTSGVSEQYF. CDR3 nucleotides: TGTGCCAGCAGGAGGACTAGCGGGGTCTCCGAGCAGTACTTC.

This rearrangement joins TRBV29-1 to TRBJ1-4, with D perhaps matching TRBD1 (6 bases). From germline, CDR1 is SQVTM and CDR2 ANQGSEA. The CDR3 length is 12 residues. V shed 4 bases and J shed 7 bases, with 10 bases lying between them. The CDR3 DNA follows: TGCAGCGTTGGTTGGACAGCTGAAAAACTGTTTTTT. Translating gives CSVGWTAEKLFF.

The chain joins TRBV6-5 to TRBJ2-7, with 9 bases matching TRBD1. The V gene end was trimmed by 4 bases and the J gene end by 0 bases; junction bases not matched to a gene: 4. CDR3 size: 15 residues. CDR1 and CDR2 from the germline V gene are MNHEY and SVGAGI. In nucleotides, the CDR3 is TGTGCCAGCAGTTTACAGGGGGCGTTCTCCTACGAGCAGTACTTC. This translates into CASSLQGAFSYEQYF.

V gene TRBV9 combines with J gene TRBJ2-1; the D gene could be TRBD1 or TRBD2 (5 bases each). This CDR3 comprises 19 residues. Germline loops: CDR1 SGDLS, CDR2 YYNGEE. V gave up 0 bases and J gave up 6 bases, with 25 bases separating them. CDR3 region: CASSVGPYVEGLSANEQFF. CDR3 in DNA: TGTGCCAGCAGCGTAGGCCCTTACGTTGAGGGGTTATCGGCCAATGAGCAGTTCTTC.

The sample holds a few counts of this clone. The chain employs TRBV9 and TRBJ1-5; D is unclear. CDR1 is SGDLS and CDR2 is YYNGEE in the germline V gene. V lost 0 bases and J lost 5, with 6 bases in between. The CDR3 runs to 13 residues. CDR3 nucleotide sequence: TGTGCCAGCAGCGTAGACATGGATCAGCCCCAGCATTTT. This codes for CASSVDMDQPQHF.

The chain couples TRBV18 to TRBJ1-2; D is ambiguous. Between the trimmed V and J ends, which lost 3 bases and 2 bases, there was a span of 10 bases. This CDR3 is 14 amino acids long. CDR1 is KGHSH and CDR2 is LQKENI in the germline V gene. The CDR3 DNA reads TGTGCCAGCTCACCCCAGACGGGGAACTATGGCTACACCTTC. Translation: CASSPQTGNYGYTF. The variable domain in full, completed from reference TRBV18 and TRBJ1-2, reads NAGVMQNPRHLVRRRGQEARLRCSPMKGHSHVYWYRQLPEEGLKFMVYLQKENIIDESGMPKERFSAEFPKEGPSILRIQQVVRGDSAAYFCASSPQTGNYGYTFGSGTRLTVV.

The J gene is TRBJ2-2, the V gene TRBV7-9; 9 bases align to TRBD2. The V segment lost 3 bases and the J segment 8 bases; nucleotides outside the gene matches: 7. The CDR3 has 15 residues. CDR1 is SEHNR and CDR2 is FQNEAQ in the germline V gene (reference sequence). This CDR3 is CASSFSGSNGGELFF. Written as DNA, the CDR3 is TGTGCCAGCAGCTTTAGCGGGAGTAATGGAGGGGAGCTGTTTTTT.

The chain couples TRBV27 to TRBJ2-1, with 9 bases that match TRBD1. Germline assignment: CDR1 MNHEY and CDR2 SMNVEV (reference sequence). The CDR3 runs 14 residues. The ends lost 5 bases at V and 6 bases at J; junction bases unmatched: 5. In DNA, the CDR3 is TGTGCCAGCAGTCTACAGGGGGCGGGCAATGAGCAGTTCTTC. Protein: CASSLQGAGNEQFF.

Here the CDR3 DNA reads TGTGCCAGCAGCTCGGACACGGAGAGCAATCAGCCCCAGCATTTT. Its protein product is CASSSDTESNQPQHF. The chain is built from TRBV28 and TRBJ1-5, with D possibly being TRBD1 (5 bases). CDR1 and CDR2 from the germline V gene are MDHEN and SYDVKM. V lost 6 bases, J lost 1 base, and 13 bases lay in between. This CDR3 contains 15 residues.

The CDR3 region is CASSLRQGGSETQYF. DNA for the CDR3: TGTGCCAGCAGCCTCAGACAGGGGGGTTCAGAGACCCAGTACTTC. V and J are TRBV11-1 and TRBJ2-5, with 9 bases that match TRBD1. This CDR3 contains 15 residues. Germline values: CDR1 SGHAT, CDR2 FQDESV (reference sequence). V shed 5 bases and J 4 bases; nucleotides not matched to a gene: 8.

The chain couples TRBV19 to TRBJ1-1, with 8 bases identical to TRBD1. J gave up 4 bases and V 6 bases, and 7 bases lay outside the gene matches. CDR1 and CDR2 from the germline V gene are LNHDA and SQIVND (reference sequence). This CDR3 is built from 14 residues. CDR3 in DNA: TGTGCCAGTAGGGTGACAGGGGCAAGCACTGAAGCTTTCTTT. Residues: CASRVTGASTEAFF.

The chain couples TRBV5-1 to TRBJ2-7; 11 nucleotides agree with TRBD2. V was pared by 0 bases and J by 7 bases, with 6 bases of the junction left unmatched. In germline, CDR1 is SGHRS, CDR2 YFSETQ. The CDR3 extends over 15 amino acids. CDR3 protein: CASSLATSGAGEQYF. DNA of the CDR3: TGCGCCAGCAGCTTGGCGACTAGCGGGGCGGGAGAGCAGTACTTC.

This chain links TRBV4-3 with TRBJ1-5; D is uncertain. Trimming took off 0 bases at V and 4 bases at J, with 4 bases between the two ends. The CDR3 is 13 amino acids. Germline V gene sequence: CDR1 LGHNA, CDR2 YSLEER. The CDR3 reads CASSQDWNQPQHF. As DNA, the CDR3 is TGCGCCAGCAGCCAAGATTGGAATCAGCCCCAGCATTTT.